This record looks at one T cell receptor (beta chain) sequence and its context. Its antigen is still unknown. Naive CD8 cells, CD45RO-negative and positively selected for CCR7, excluded terminally differentiated effector memory CD45RA+ cells. In the sorted-subset replicate PCRs, approximately 200 ng DNA, 29,000 or so T cell genomes, was used. Sequenced by immunoSEQ multiplex PCR; TCRdb stores in-frame clones only, minus some. The sample shows hundreds of thousands of clones, over 90% of them seen only once. The germline CDR1 and CDR2 sequences are LNHNV and YYDKDF (reference sequence). There are 14 residues in the CDR3. Trimming removed 0 bases at V and 0 bases at J, with 5 bases between. This sample stems from a study of shared clonotypes between healthy human individuals. Turning to the study itself: Two women and three men aged 18 to 49 served as donors.

Broader study findings: Naive subsets tended to show greater estimated richness than memory subsets. Lower generation probabilities were found for non-shared clonotypes than for those shared by all four donors.

This chain joins TRBV15 and TRBJ2-5; D call uncertain. The source is a man younger than 45 in good health. Material: naive CD8+ T cells sorted from blood. The CDR3 region has the DNA TGTGCCACCAGCAGAGAAGGAAACCAAGAGACCCAGTACTTC. This encodes CATSREGNQETQYF.